These 13 T cell receptor beta chains originate from one sample sequenced in a study of blood T cell repertoires in COVID-19. Using immunoSEQ multiplex PCR, the repertoire was profiled, and TCRdb retains in-frame clones only, with some absent. Among tens of thousands of clones listed, over 65% were seen once. Sample: peripheral blood. These receptors originate from a woman aged 60-75 years with acute or convalescent COVID-19.

As to this clone: Other DNA sequences from this sample encode an identical CDR3 as well. CDR3 region: CASSPRDYSYEQYF. The CDR3 nucleotides read TGTGCCAGCAGTCCCCGGGACTACTCCTACGAGCAGTACTTC. This chain uses TRBV27 with TRBJ2-7; 7 nucleotides agree with TRBD2. This CDR3 has 14 amino acids. Germline V gene data show CDR1 as MNHEY and CDR2 as SMNVEV (reference sequence). The J segment lost 0 bases and the V segment lost 5 bases, leaving 4 bases of the junction unmatched.

The chain combines TRBV5-4 with TRBJ1-2; TRBD1 is a possible D gene (5 bases). CDR3 length: 14 residues. Per germline, CDR1 SGHNT and CDR2 YYREEE (reference sequence). V gave up 5 bases and J gave up 3 bases, with 14 bases separating them. CDR3 amino acids: CASSSQGMDYGYTF. Written as DNA, the CDR3 is TGTGCCAGCAGTTCTCAGGGAATGGACTATGGCTACACCTTC.

This sequence joins TRBV7-6 and TRBJ2-3; D is possibly TRBD1 (6 bases). V gave up 1 base and J gave up 2 bases, with 13 bases separating them. Germline lookup yields CDR1 SGHVS and CDR2 FNYEAQ. The CDR3 contains 16 residues. The CDR3 here is CASSLDHRDITDTQYF. The DNA for the CDR3 is TGTGCCAGCAGCTTAGATCACCGGGACATCACAGATACGCAGTATTTT.

The chain combines TRBV20-1 with TRBJ1-1, with 7 bases aligning to TRBD1. This CDR3 is built from 11 residues. Germline V lookup: CDR1 DFQATT, CDR2 SNEGSKA (reference sequence). CDR3 protein: CSADRDPEAFF. In nucleotides, the CDR3 is TGCAGCGCAGACAGGGACCCTGAAGCTTTCTTT.

This rearrangement joins TRBV10-2 to TRBJ2-7; 8 positions match TRBD1. The ends lost 8 bases at V and 3 bases at J; junction bases unmatched: 12. The CDR3 loop spans 15 amino acids. Germline V gene sequence: CDR1 WSHSY, CDR2 SAAADI. DNA for the CDR3: TGCGCCAGCGGGAAAATGGGACAGGCCGACTACGAGCAGTACTTC. Translating it yields CASGKMGQADYEQYF.

This clone is labeled as medium-sized. In nucleotides, the CDR3 is TGTGCTAGTGGTCAATCTCCAGGGGGCTGGAGGAACACTGAAGCTTTCTTT. Its protein product is CASGQSPGGWRNTEAFF. The chain combines TRBV12-5 with TRBJ1-1, with TRBD1 matching 8 bases. The CDR3 loop spans 17 amino acids. CDR1 and CDR2 (germline): LGHNT, FRNRAP. V shed 5 bases, J shed 1 base, and the junction held 12 bases outside the gene matches.

This clone has just one count. The rearrangement uses TRBV5-1 and TRBJ2-5; tentatively, D is TRBD1 (5 bases). The CDR3 spans 14 residues. CDR1 is SGHRS, CDR2 YFSETQ, per germline. V lost 0 bases to trimming and J lost 2 bases, with 8 bases between them. The CDR3 sequence is CASSLDRSQETQYF. CDR3 in DNA: TGCGCCAGCAGCTTGGACAGGAGTCAAGAGACCCAGTACTTC.

J is TRBJ1-2 and V is TRBV12-3 or TRBV12-4; the D is unclear. V was trimmed by 8 bases and J by 5 bases, leaving 15 bases between them. The CDR3 loop spans 13 amino acids. This CDR3 is CASSVKNSYGYTF. Here the CDR3 DNA reads TGTGCCAGCTCCGTAAAGAACTCTTATGGCTACACCTTC.

The chain is built from TRBV28 and TRBJ1-5, with 7 bases identical to TRBD1. The CDR3 sequence is 14 residues long. Germline assignment: CDR1 MDHEN and CDR2 SYDVKM. Losses at the gene ends were 6 bases for V and 4 bases for J; bases not matched to a gene: 6. CDR3 sequence (DNA): TGTGCCAGCAGCGACGACAGGGCGAATCAGCCCCAGCATTTT. Residues: CASSDDRANQPQHF.

CDR3 loop: CASSHPGTGLYGYTF. The CDR3 bases are TGTGCCAGCAGTCACCCCGGGACAGGGTTATATGGCTACACCTTC. This chain links TRBV6-2 or TRBV6-3 with TRBJ1-2, with TRBD1 matching 9 bases. The V gene end was trimmed by 5 bases and the J gene end by 5 bases; junction bases not matched to a gene: 9. The CDR3 sequence is 15 residues long. CDR1 is MNHEY and CDR2 is SVGEGT in the germline V gene.

V usage is TRBV7-6 and J usage is TRBJ2-1; 10 nucleotides align to TRBD2. Germline-derived CDR1 and CDR2 are SGHVS and FNYEAQ. The CDR3 has 17 residues. The trim removed 5 bases at V and 5 bases at J, leaving 12 bases unmatched. CDR3 loop: CASSPISGLAQNNEQFF. CDR3 bases: TGTGCCAGCAGCCCTATCTCGGGACTAGCGCAAAACAATGAGCAGTTCTTC.

The chain carries TRBV6-6 and TRBJ1-6, with 7 bases matching TRBD1. The V gene's germline CDR1 is MNHNY and CDR2 SVGAGI (reference sequence). V shed 4 bases, J shed 3 bases, and the junction held 3 bases outside the gene matches. This CDR3 has 15 residues. CDR3 in amino acids: CASSLTGIYNSPLHF. The CDR3 DNA follows: TGTGCCAGCAGTTTGACAGGGATCTATAATTCACCCCTCCACTTT.

Note on this clone: With a much larger clone just one base away, this may be a read error. The chain employs TRBV2 and TRBJ2-2; tentative D call: TRBD1 (5 bases). With 5 bases removed from V and 4 bases from J, the gap between germline ends came to 14 bases. Germline-derived CDR1 and CDR2 are SNHLY and FYNNEI. CDR3 length equals 15 residues. CDR3 residues: CASSPAGLRTGELFF. CDR3 DNA: TGTGCCAGCAGTCCGGCAGGGTTGCGCACCGGGGAGCTGTTTTTT.